A single sample gave rise to the 15 T cell receptor beta chains below, sequenced in a study of cytomegalovirus exposure and HLA in healthy donors. The PCR used 60 Vbeta and 13 Jbeta primers. Libraries were prepared by immunoSEQ multiplex PCR; TCRdb keeps only in-frame clonotypes and omits some of them. The sample includes 110,000 to 150,000 clones, more than 8% seen only once; the top ten take 1.8%. Input material: PBMCs. Source of these receptors: a man aged 50-59 years in good health and CMV-seronegative.

This clone was seen a single time. The chain is built from TRBV6-6 and TRBJ1-1; no reliable D call. The CDR3 spans 13 residues. Deletions cut 6 bases from V and 0 bases from J, with 8 bases between. The germline V gene has CDR1 MNHNY and CDR2 SVGAGI (reference sequence). CDR3 protein: CASRETLNTEAFF. The CDR3 DNA reads as TGTGCCAGCAGGGAGACCTTGAACACTGAAGCTTTCTTT.

This clone came up a few times. V gene TRBV5-1 combines with J gene TRBJ2-7; maybe TRBD1 (6 bases). V lost 4 bases and J lost 6, with 14 bases in between. Per the germline V gene, CDR1 is SGHRS and CDR2 is YFSETQ. The CDR3 contains 13 residues. CDR3 loop: CASSLDGRGEQYF. CDR3 nucleotide sequence: TGCGCCAGCAGCCTGGACGGCAGGGGCGAGCAGTACTTC.

The chain uses TRBV29-1 and TRBJ2-3; TRBD2 matches 13 bases. Germline V gene sequence: CDR1 SQVTM, CDR2 ANQGSEA. The V segment lost 5 bases and the J segment 8 bases; nucleotides outside the gene matches: 7. This CDR3 is 14 amino acids long. The CDR3 protein is CSVKLAGGPGTQYF. CDR3 nucleotide sequence: TGCAGCGTTAAACTAGCGGGAGGGCCGGGTACGCAGTATTTT.

The chain links TRBV5-4 to TRBJ1-2; TRBD1 might be the D (5 bases). This CDR3 comprises 15 residues. Germline lookup yields CDR1 SGHNT and CDR2 YYREEE (reference sequence). The germline V and J ends were trimmed by 5 bases and 2 bases, with 16 bases remaining between them. The CDR3 region is CASRSGGAANYGYTF. Here the CDR3 DNA reads TGTGCCAGCAGATCTGGTGGGGCGGCCAACTATGGCTACACCTTC.

This clone was found a few times. This chain joins TRBV29-1 and TRBJ2-7; 8 bases match TRBD2. V gave up 6 bases and J gave up 6 bases; unmatched junction bases: 16. The CDR3 covers 15 residues. Germline V CDR1 and CDR2: SQVTM, ANQGSEA. CDR3 sequence (DNA): TGCAGCGTGGCTGGTTGGCGGGGGGACCTTGCCGAGCAGTACTTC. Translated: CSVAGWRGDLAEQYF.

This clone was seen a handful of times. CDR3 in DNA: TGTGCCAGCAGCCCCGACAGGGCGGGAAACGAGCAGTACTTC. Amino acid sequence: CASSPDRAGNEQYF. The rearrangement links TRBV11-3 to TRBJ2-7; tentative D call: TRBD1 (7 bases). This CDR3 contains 14 residues. V lost 5 bases to trimming and J lost 5 bases, with 16 bases between them. Germline CDR1 SGHNT, CDR2 YENEEA. The complete variable domain, with remaining parts taken from reference TRBV11-3 and TRBJ2-7, reads EAGVVQSPRYKIIEKKQPVAFWCNPISGHNTLYWYLQNLGQGPELLIRYENEEAVDDSQLPKDRFSAERLKGVDSTLKIQPAELGDSAVYLCASSPDRAGNEQYFGPGTRLTVT.

The chain uses TRBV19 and TRBJ1-3; D is unclear. Germline lookup yields CDR1 LNHDA and CDR2 SQIVND (reference sequence). The CDR3 runs to 16 residues. The germline V and J ends were trimmed by 6 bases and 0 bases, with 15 bases remaining between them. The CDR3: CASSPDTQSSGNTIYF. In nucleotides, the CDR3 is TGTGCCAGTAGCCCCGACACGCAGAGCTCTGGAAACACCATATATTTT.

This clone came up a few times. The chain recombines TRBV6-1 with TRBJ2-7; TRBD2 aligns across 12 bases. The CDR3 extends over 18 amino acids. Germline CDR1 and CDR2: MNHNS and SASEGT. V trimming: 1 base; J trimming: 6 bases; junction bases outside the gene matches: 13. The CDR3 here is CASSEEGASGRALAEQYF. The CDR3 DNA follows: TGTGCCAGCAGTGAAGAGGGGGCTAGCGGGAGGGCTTTAGCCGAGCAGTACTTC.

J is TRBJ2-7 and V is TRBV10-3; D not certain. The CDR3 length is 17 residues. The V end lost 0 bases, the J end lost 0 bases, and 15 bases lay between the germline ends. The germline gives CDR1 ENHRY, CDR2 SYGVKD. DNA for the CDR3: TGTGCCATCAGTGAGTCGACCCCGAAACGGAGCTCCTACGAGCAGTACTTC. This codes for CAISESTPKRSSYEQYF.

The rearrangement joins TRBV4-1 to TRBJ1-1, with TRBD1 matching over 9 bases. CDR1 and CDR2 from the germline V gene are MGHRA and YSYEKL. The CDR3 has 19 amino acids. V shed 0 bases and J 8 bases; nucleotides not matched to a gene: 19. CDR3 nucleotide sequence: TGCGCCAGCAGCCAAGATCACGGATGGACGGGGACAGGGTCTCCGGAAGCTTTCTTT. It yields the protein CASSQDHGWTGTGSPEAFF.

This chain uses TRBV18 with TRBJ2-5, with 7 positions matching TRBD2. The CDR3 consists of 14 residues. Per the germline V gene, CDR1 is KGHSH and CDR2 is LQKENI. Germline trimming cut 6 bases from V and 6 bases from J; bases unmatched to any gene: 10. The DNA of the CDR3 is TGTGCCAGCTCCGGTGAACTAGCGAGGCAGACCCAGTACTTC. It is translated as CASSGELARQTQYF.

Only a few counts were recorded for this clone. V and J are TRBV6-5 and TRBJ2-7, with D possibly matching TRBD2 (6 bases). In germline, CDR1 is MNHEY, CDR2 SVGAGI. CDR3 length: 15 residues. The ends were cut back, 0 bases at V and 6 bases at J, with 15 bases in the middle. The CDR3 DNA reads TGTGCCAGCAGTTACTCGATCGGAGGGCCGGGCGAGCAGTACTTC. Its protein product is CASSYSIGGPGEQYF.

This clone showed up just a few times. V gene TRBV6-5 combines with J gene TRBJ1-2, with 10 bases fitting TRBD1. This CDR3 comprises 15 residues. Germline loops: CDR1 MNHEY, CDR2 SVGAGI. Trimming took 3 bases from V and 8 from J; bases not matched to a gene: 9. The CDR3 DNA sequence: TGTGCCAGCAGTTATTCGACAGGGGGCGCGGAGGGCTACACCTTC. It encodes CASSYSTGGAEGYTF.

The CDR3 DNA sequence: TGTGCCAGCAGTGAAGCTACAGGACAACAAGAGACCCAGTACTTC. This codes for CASSEATGQQETQYF. The gene calls are TRBV6-1 and TRBJ2-5; a possible D gene is TRBD1 (5 bases). Germline V lookup: CDR1 MNHNS, CDR2 SASEGT. The CDR3 runs 15 residues. The ends were cut back, 0 bases at V and 2 bases at J, with 10 bases in the middle.

This clone was counted between two and nine times. The J gene is TRBJ2-7, the V gene TRBV29-1; possible D gene TRBD2, 6 bases. V lost 4 bases and J lost 7, with 11 bases in between. Germline V gene sequence: CDR1 SQVTM, CDR2 ANQGSEA. CDR3 length: 11 amino acids. CDR3 region: CSVALRGEQYF. CDR3 sequence (DNA): TGCAGCGTTGCATTGCGGGGAGAGCAGTACTTC.